A single sample gave rise to the 12 T cell receptor beta chains below, sequenced in a study of Ad26.COV2.S vaccination and SARS-CoV-2 variants. Profiling relied on immunoSEQ multiplex PCR, and the TCRdb table lists in-frame clones only, not all of them. This table has more than 300,000 clones, about 82% appearing once. Noted treatment: some 19 received Ad26.COV2.S at low or high dose, single or two shots; several received placebo; per-sample allocation not given. At day 63 after the first vaccine or placebo injection, samples were drawn. The sequences come from peripheral blood, collected in a trial of Ad26.COV2.S vaccine versus placebo. The receptor source for this set is a person aged 18-65 years who received the Ad26.COV2.S COVID-19 vaccine or a placebo.

The chain links TRBV18 to TRBJ1-2; D gene ambiguous. CDR3 length: 14 residues. CDR1 KGHSH and CDR2 LQKENI come from the germline V gene. Trimming left V 6 bases short and J 4 bases short, with 15 bases between. CDR3 DNA sequence: TGTGCCAGCTCCCCGACCTTGAACAGCTATGGCTACACCTTC. Its translation: CASSPTLNSYGYTF.

The CDR3 sequence is CASQGNTEAFF. CDR3 in DNA: TGTGCCTCGCAGGGGAACACTGAAGCTTTCTTT. The V call is TRBV3-1 (or the pseudogene TRBV3-2), the J call TRBJ1-1; tentatively, D is TRBD1 (5 bases). Deletions cut 11 bases from V and 1 base from J, with 8 bases between. CDR3 length equals 11 residues. Germline V CDR1 and CDR2: LGHDT, YNNKEL (reference sequence).

This chain joins TRBV3-1 (or the pseudogene TRBV3-2) and TRBJ2-4; 10 bases map to TRBD2. Germline V gene data show CDR1 as LGHDT and CDR2 as YNNKEL (reference sequence). The CDR3 totals 18 residues. Trimming took 1 base from V and 4 from J; bases not matched to a gene: 10. In DNA, the CDR3 is TGTGCCAGCAGCCAAGGGAGCGGGGGGGAGATTGGGAAAAACATTCAGTACTTC. Translation gives CASSQGSGGEIGKNIQYF.

This clone was detected once. The chain carries TRBV27 and TRBJ2-1, with D possibly TRBD1 on 6 matching bases. This CDR3 contains 17 residues. V was shortened by 3 bases and J by 9 bases, with 24 bases between the two germline ends. Germline V gene lookup returns CDR1 MNHEY and CDR2 SMNVEV (reference sequence). CDR3 DNA sequence: TGTGCCAGCAGTTTTGGACCCGGGCAGGGGATCTCGGGTGAGCAGTTCTTC. Its translation is CASSFGPGQGISGEQFF.

The gene calls are TRBV6-5 and TRBJ2-5; 7 bases align to TRBD1. Germline V gene lookup returns CDR1 MNHEY and CDR2 SVGAGI. CDR3 length equals 13 residues. V dropped 5 bases and J dropped 2; count of bases not matched to a gene: 2. The CDR3 DNA reads as TGTGCCAGCAGTCCGGGACAGCAAGAGACCCAGTACTTC. It specifies CASSPGQQETQYF.

There are a few counts of this clone. The V call is TRBV10-3, the J call TRBJ2-7; the D gene is possibly TRBD2 (8 bases). Trimming shortened V by 5 bases and J by 2 bases, and 16 bases separated the two germline ends. The CDR3 runs to 15 residues. From germline, CDR1 is ENHRY and CDR2 SYGVKD. The CDR3 region has the DNA TGTGCCATCAGTTCCATAGCGGGGACAGCCTACGAGCAGTACTTC. It translates to CAISSIAGTAYEQYF.

This clone was seen just once. The chain has TRBV4-1 and TRBJ2-2, with D perhaps assigned TRBD1 or TRBD2 (5 bases each). CDR1 and CDR2 (germline): MGHRA, YSYEKL. The V end lost 4 bases, the J end lost 4 bases, and 13 bases lay between the germline ends. This CDR3 spans 15 amino acids. CDR3 DNA: TGCGCCAGCAGCCTTGAGGGGCCGGGCACCGGGGAGCTGTTTTTT. Protein sequence: CASSLEGPGTGELFF.

This sequence joins TRBV19 and TRBJ1-5; 7 positions agree with TRBD1. This CDR3 has 15 residues. V shed 6 bases, J shed 3 bases, and the junction held 8 bases outside the gene matches. The germline V gene has CDR1 LNHDA and CDR2 SQIVND (reference sequence). As DNA, the CDR3 is TGTGCCAGTAGCCGTCCCGGGACAGTCAATCAGCCCCAGCATTTT. Translation: CASSRPGTVNQPQHF.

The chain carries TRBV7-6 and TRBJ2-1; TRBD1 matches 9 bases. The germline CDR1 and CDR2 sequences are SGHVS and FNYEAQ. V lost 3 bases and J lost 6; bases outside the gene matches: 6. The CDR3 has 15 residues. The CDR3 region has the DNA TGTGCCAGCAGCTTGGGACAGGGATTTGTCAATGAGCAGTTCTTC. This gives the protein CASSLGQGFVNEQFF.

The chain recombines TRBV6-5 with TRBJ2-6; D is undetermined. Germline CDR1 and CDR2: MNHEY and SVGAGI. Between the trimmed V and J ends, which lost 8 bases and 4 bases, there was a span of 15 bases. The CDR3 is made up of 15 amino acids. DNA for the CDR3: TGTGCCAGCGGCACCGGGTTCTTGGGGGCCAACGTCCTGACTTTC. Translated: CASGTGFLGANVLTF.

The CDR3 reads CASSLDRGEAFF. In DNA, the CDR3 is TGTGCCAGCAGCCTTGACAGGGGTGAAGCTTTCTTT. The chain employs TRBV5-4 and TRBJ1-1, with TRBD1 matching over 8 bases. The CDR3 consists of 12 residues. The germline V gene has CDR1 SGHNT and CDR2 YYREEE (reference sequence). The trim removed 4 bases at V and 7 bases at J, leaving 3 bases unmatched.

V is TRBV19 and J is TRBJ2-1; 7 bases agree with TRBD1. After removal of 2 bases from V and 5 bases from J, the junction contained 6 bases not matched to a gene. This CDR3 comprises 15 residues. Looked up from germline, CDR1 is LNHDA and CDR2 is SQIVND (reference sequence). The CDR3 nucleotides read TGTGCCAGTAGTATACGGACAGGTCAAAACAATGAGCAGTTCTTC. It codes for CASSIRTGQNNEQFF.